Listed below are T cell receptor beta chains from one sample, sequenced in a study of T cells in Graves' hyperthyroidism and ophthalmopathy. TCRdb independently ran MiXCR on the multiplex PCR reads; one entry per CDR3 protein. The sample has approximately 740,000 distinct CDR3 sequences, about 14% seen once. The specimen was blood. The receptors derive from a woman between 18 and 29 years old with Graves' hyperthyroidism. Each CDR3 is given with its conserved first and last residue. Each record gives: V gene, CDR3 length, clone size, D gene, J gene, CDR3 DNA, CDR3 protein. D genes are given only for firm matches. Expanded clones get a size class; other rows say once, few or many, or leave the size out.

TRBV6-5,17,.,TRBD2,TRBJ2-7,TGTGCCAGCAGTTATCGAGCGGGAGGGACGAACTCCTACGAGCAGTACTTC,CASSYRAGGTNSYEQYF
TRBV6-5,17,.,TRBD2,TRBJ2-1,TGTGCCAGCAGTTACAGGGCTAGCGGGCACTCCTACAATGAGCAGTTCTTC,CASSYRASGHSYNEQFF
TRBV27,13,many,TRBD1,TRBJ1-6,TGTGCCAGCACCTGGGACAGAAGAACACCCCTCCACTTT,CASTWDRRTPLHF
TRBV2,12,many,.,TRBJ2-5,TGTGCCAGCAGTGAGACATCAGAGACCCAGTACTTC,CASSETSETQYF
TRBV5-1,13,.,.,TRBJ2-7,TGCGCCAGCAGCTCAACCCCTGGAGGCGAGCAGTACTTC,CASSSTPGGEQYF
TRBV7-9,15,many,.,TRBJ2-2,TGTGCCAGCAGCTTAGCGCGACAGTACACCGGGGAGCTGTTTTTT,CASSLARQYTGELFF
TRBV7-2,14,many,.,TRBJ2-1,TGTGCCAGCAGCCCCCGCCACCTCAACAATGAGCAGTTCTTC,CASSPRHLNNEQFF
TRBV27,14,many,.,TRBJ2-1,TGTGCCAGCAGCCTAAACGGATGGGGCAATGAGCAGTTCTTC,CASSLNGWGNEQFF
TRBV12-3/TRBV12-4,15,few,TRBD1,TRBJ1-5,TGTGCCAGCAGTTGGGCGACAGGGTTGGATCAGCCCCAGCATTTT,CASSWATGLDQPQHF
TRBV5-1,15,few,.,TRBJ1-1,TGCGCCAGCAGCTTGGTCTGGCAGGGAGACACTGAAGCTTTCTTT,CASSLVWQGDTEAFF
TRBV28,13,few,.,TRBJ2-7,TGTGCCAGCAGTTCCCTTGGGGACCACGAGCAGTACTTC,CASSSLGDHEQYF
TRBV6-2/TRBV6-3,16,few,TRBD1,TRBJ2-5,TGTGCCAGCAGTCGGCATCCGGGACAGGGCCCGCGGACCCAGTACTTC,CASSRHPGQGPRTQYF
TRBV9,14,few,.,TRBJ1-1,TGTGCCAGCAGCGTAGAGGGGGAGGCCACTGAAGCTTTCTTT,CASSVEGEATEAFF
TRBV5-8,13,many,.,TRBJ2-4,TGTGCCAGCAGCATTTATGGGGAAAACATTCAGTACTTC,CASSIYGENIQYF
TRBV19,16,many,TRBD1,TRBJ1-2,TGTGCCAGTAGTATAGAACTCGGGACAGGGGACTATGGCTACACCTTC,CASSIELGTGDYGYTF
TRBV19,16,.,TRBD1,TRBJ2-1,TGTGCCAGTAGTATATGGGGACAGGGGGGAATCCATGAGCAGTTCTTC,CASSIWGQGGIHEQFF
TRBV19,14,.,.,TRBJ2-7,TGTGCCAGTAGTAGCGTGGGGGTCCGATACGAGCAGTACTTC,CASSSVGVRYEQYF
TRBV6-1,16,many,.,TRBJ2-2,TGTGCCAGCAGCCCAACGACTAGTAGGGTCCCCGGGGAGCTGTTTTTT,CASSPTTSRVPGELFF
TRBV5-5,16,.,.,TRBJ1-2,TGTGCCAGCAGCTCCTATACCGGACAGAAGACTTATGGCTACACCTTC,CASSSYTGQKTYGYTF
TRBV27,14,many,TRBD1,TRBJ2-7,TGTGCCAACCTAAGAGAAAGACAGGGGAACGAGCAGTACTTC,CANLRERQGNEQYF
TRBV12-3/TRBV12-4,16,many,.,TRBJ1-5,TGTGCCAGCAGTTTAGCGGGGGGACGGAATTTTCAGCCCCAGCATTTT,CASSLAGGRNFQPQHF
TRBV9,15,.,TRBD1,TRBJ2-2,TGTGCCAGCAGCGCCAGGGGGAGAGGAACCGGGGAGCTGTTTTTT,CASSARGRGTGELFF
TRBV12-3/TRBV12-4,17,.,TRBD1,TRBJ1-4,TGTGCCAGCAGTTTATCTCTCAACAGGGGTAAACTTGAAAAACTGTTTTTT,CASSLSLNRGKLEKLFF
TRBV25-1,12,.,.,TRBJ2-3,TGTGCCAGCAGCCCAGTGGGGTATACGCAGTATTTT,CASSPVGYTQYF
TRBV7-9,15,many,TRBD1,TRBJ2-7,TGTGCCAGCAGCTCCAATTACAGGGGGCACTACGAGCAGTACTTC,CASSSNYRGHYEQYF
TRBV7-2,13,.,TRBD2,TRBJ2-3,TGTGCCAGCACGGGAGGAAACACAGATACGCAGTATTTT,CASTGGNTDTQYF
TRBV7-2,18,many,TRBD1,TRBJ1-2,TGTGCCAGCAGCGGTCGCGGGACAGGGGGCATCTGGAACTATGGCTACACCTTC,CASSGRGTGGIWNYGYTF
TRBV28,15,many,TRBD2,TRBJ2-3,TGTGCCAGCAGGTCTGAGGGACTAGCGACAGATACGCAGTATTTT,CASRSEGLATDTQYF
TRBV2,14,many,.,TRBJ2-7,TGTGCCAGCAAAAAGGCCCTAAATGCCTACGAGCAGTACTTC,CASKKALNAYEQYF
TRBV5-1,15,few,TRBD1,TRBJ1-2,TGCGCCAGCAGCTTGGAGACAGGGTCTAACTATGGCTACACCTTC,CASSLETGSNYGYTF
TRBV3-1,15,few,.,TRBJ2-3,TGTGCCAGCAGCCAAGGTCTAGAGCTCACAGATACGCAGTATTTT,CASSQGLELTDTQYF
TRBV28,14,many,.,TRBJ1-2,TGTGCCAGCAGTTTCCCCGGGAGCAACTATGGCTACACCTTC,CASSFPGSNYGYTF
TRBV12-3/TRBV12-4,14,many,TRBD2,TRBJ2-7,TGTGCCAGCACCCTGGGAGCGGGAGCCTACGAGCAGTACTTC,CASTLGAGAYEQYF
TRBV3-1,18,.,.,TRBJ1-4,TGTGCCAGCAGCCAAGCCCCCCGAACGGATCCAACTAATGAAAAACTGTTTTTT,CASSQAPRTDPTNEKLFF
TRBV29-1,13,many,TRBD2,TRBJ2-5,TGCAGCATCTATAGCGGGAGTGGGGAGACCCAGTACTTC,CSIYSGSGETQYF
TRBV7-8,15,few,TRBD1,TRBJ2-1,TGTGCCAGCAGCTCAGGACAGGGTCTCCGCAATGAGCAGTTCTTC,CASSSGQGLRNEQFF
TRBV20-1,13,few,.,TRBJ2-2,TGCAGTGCCACTACTCCGACTATCGGGGAGCTGTTTTTT,CSATTPTIGELFF
TRBV10-1,17,many,.,TRBJ2-3,TGCGCCAGCAGTTCCCATTTGCTCGGGTACAGCACAGATACGCAGTATTTT,CASSSHLLGYSTDTQYF
TRBV19,15,few,.,TRBJ1-1,TGTGCCAGTAGTATTTCAGGCCCGATGAACACTGAAGCTTTCTTT,CASSISGPMNTEAFF
TRBV30,12,many,TRBD1,TRBJ2-7,TGTGCCTGGATAGGGACAGGAGCCGAGCAGTACTTC,CAWIGTGAEQYF
TRBV7-9,16,few,.,TRBJ2-7,TGTGCCAGCAGCTCCATGCAGGGTCAACCCTCCTACGAGCAGTACTTC,CASSSMQGQPSYEQYF
TRBV7-8,16,.,TRBD2,TRBJ2-2,TGTGCCAGCAGCCCTGGACTAGTGCTACCTTCAGGGGAGCTGTTTTTT,CASSPGLVLPSGELFF
TRBV4-1,13,few,.,TRBJ2-5,TGCGCCAGCAGCCAATGGGAGAAGGAGACCCAGTACTTC,CASSQWEKETQYF
TRBV15,15,few,.,TRBJ2-7,TGTGCCACCAGCAGAGATAGGGAGGGACATTGGGAGCAGTACTTC,CATSRDREGHWEQYF
TRBV4-3,16,.,.,TRBJ2-7,TGCGCCAGCAGCCAAGATGGTGTGGGGGCCCCCTACGAGCAGTACTTC,CASSQDGVGAPYEQYF
TRBV20-1,14,.,TRBD1,TRBJ2-2,TGCAGTGCTATGACAGGGGATTACACCGGGGAGCTGTTTTTT,CSAMTGDYTGELFF
TRBV14,16,.,.,TRBJ2-1,TGTGCCAGCAGCCAGAGGCGGGATGGTCGCGGCAATGAGCAGTTCTTC,CASSQRRDGRGNEQFF
TRBV29-1,11,few,.,TRBJ1-1,TGCAGCGTTGGGGAGGACCTTGAAGCTTTCTTT,CSVGEDLEAFF
TRBV12-3/TRBV12-4,13,many,.,TRBJ2-4,TGTGCCAGCAGCCAAAACAGGTGGAACATTCAGTACTTC,CASSQNRWNIQYF
TRBV14,16,many,.,TRBJ2-1,TGTGCCAGCAGCCCCAACCGGGACTCAAAGTACAATGAGCAGTTCTTC,CASSPNRDSKYNEQFF
TRBV28,15,few,TRBD1,TRBJ2-7,TGTGCCAGCAGTTCCCAACAGGGGGCACGATCCGGGCAGTACTTC,CASSSQQGARSGQYF
TRBV4-1,16,many,.,TRBJ2-7,TGCGCCAGCAGCCAAGAAGTCGGGGTTGCCTCCTACGAGCAGTACTTC,CASSQEVGVASYEQYF
TRBV20-1,13,many,TRBD1,TRBJ2-3,TGCAGTGTTCGGGACAGGGCCTTAGATACGCAGTATTTT,CSVRDRALDTQYF